The 22 T cell receptor beta chains below were found in one sample sequenced in a study of cytomegalovirus exposure and HLA in healthy donors. Both 60 Vbeta primers and 13 Jbeta primers went into the PCR. Only in-frame clones appear in the TCRdb table, and some are missing; sequencing was by immunoSEQ multiplex PCR. The table has approximately 170,000 clones, approximately 80% seen once. Material for sequencing was PBMCs. These TCRs come from a woman in her thirties or forties in good health and CMV-seropositive.

The chain combines TRBV7-8 with TRBJ2-3; tentative D call: TRBD1 (7 bases). The CDR3 sequence is 15 residues long. Germline V gene sequence: CDR1 SGHVS, CDR2 FQNEAQ. V lost 3 bases and J 0 bases, leaving 10 bases between the germline ends. The CDR3: CASSLAGGSTDTQYF. The DNA of the CDR3 is TGTGCCAGCAGCTTGGCAGGGGGGAGCACAGATACGCAGTATTTT.

This chain links TRBV30 with TRBJ2-5, with TRBD2 matching 8 bases. CDR3 size: 15 residues. In germline, CDR1 is GTSNPN, CDR2 SVGIG (reference sequence). The trim removed 3 bases at V and 5 bases at J, leaving 11 bases unmatched. The DNA for the CDR3 is TGTGCCTGGAGCGGGCTAGCGGGCCCGGGGGAGACCCAGTACTTC. It specifies CAWSGLAGPGETQYF.

The rearrangement joins TRBV5-1 to TRBJ2-3, with 8 bases aligning to TRBD2. V shed 2 bases and J 0 bases; nucleotides not matched to a gene: 2. This CDR3 is built from 15 residues. The germline V gene encodes CDR1 SGHRS and CDR2 YFSETQ. This CDR3 is CASSLAGASTDTQYF. CDR3 DNA: TGCGCCAGCAGCTTAGCGGGGGCTAGCACAGATACGCAGTATTTT.

The chain links TRBV30 to TRBJ2-1; no reliable D call. Germline CDR1 and CDR2: GTSNPN and SVGIG (reference sequence). The CDR3 is 13 residues long. V lost 0 bases and J lost 8, with 11 bases in between. The CDR3 DNA reads TGTGCCTGGAGTGTGCGGCGCCTCGATGAGCAGTTCTTC. As protein: CAWSVRRLDEQFF.

This rearrangement joins TRBV25-1 to TRBJ2-1; 8 bases are a match to TRBD1. Germline CDR1 MGHDK, CDR2 SYGVNS. The J segment lost 2 bases and the V segment lost 7 bases, leaving 4 bases of the junction unmatched. The CDR3 sequence is 14 residues long. For the CDR3, the DNA is TGTGCCAGCAAGGGACAGGCCACCTACAATGAGCAGTTCTTC. This translates into CASKGQATYNEQFF.

The chain combines TRBV7-8 with TRBJ2-1; TRBD2 is a possible D gene (7 bases). CDR3 length equals 15 residues. CDR1 and CDR2 (germline): SGHVS, FQNEAQ. The V gene lost 3 bases and the J gene lost 6 bases, with 15 bases spanning the gap. The CDR3 reads CASSLGRGAGNEQFF. The CDR3 DNA reads TGTGCCAGCAGCTTGGGTCGGGGGGCAGGCAATGAGCAGTTCTTC. Full variable domain (rest looked up from reference TRBV7-8 and TRBJ2-1): GAGVSQSPRYKVAKRGQDVALRCDPISGHVSLFWYQQALGQGPEFLTYFQNEAQLDKSGLPSDRFFAERPEGSVSTLKIQRTQQEDSAVYLCASSLGRGAGNEQFFGPGTRLTVL.

This chain connects TRBV16 to TRBJ1-1, with no clear D. From germline, CDR1 is KGHSY and CDR2 FQNENV. The CDR3 contains 14 residues. Trimming removed 5 bases from V and 4 bases from J, with 14 bases in between. The DNA for the CDR3 is TGTGCCAGCAGCGAGAGGACTCTGGGCACTGAAGCTTTCTTT. Its translation is CASSERTLGTEAFF.

The table lists this clone with a few counts. The J gene is TRBJ2-3, the V gene TRBV4-1; 11 nucleotides align to TRBD2. V trimming: 7 bases; J trimming: 5 bases; junction bases outside the gene matches: 14. Germline V CDR1 and CDR2: MGHRA, YSYEKL. CDR3 length equals 17 residues. The CDR3 region has the DNA TGCGCCAGCACCCCAGATGCTAGCGGGGGGCGGTTAGATACGCAGTATTTT. Its translation is CASTPDASGGRLDTQYF.

The sample holds one count of this clone. V is TRBV5-4 and J is TRBJ1-2; 8 bases are a match to TRBD1. The CDR3 is made up of 15 amino acids. Germline trimming cut 4 bases from V and 8 bases from J; bases unmatched to any gene: 13. Germline loops: CDR1 SGHNT, CDR2 YYREEE (reference sequence). The CDR3 loop is CASSGQDRGERGYTF. The DNA for the CDR3 is TGTGCCAGCAGCGGTCAAGACAGGGGCGAGCGGGGCTACACCTTC.

The CDR3 DNA is TGTGCCAGATCCATGTGGGGCCCTGATTCACCCCTCCACTTT. Protein sequence: CARSMWGPDSPLHF. This sequence joins TRBV5-3 and TRBJ1-6, with a weak D call TRBD1 (5 bases). TRBV5-3 is flagged as an ORF with uncertain function. The CDR3 consists of 14 residues. V lost 7 bases, J lost 8 bases, and 16 bases lay in between.

CDR3 in DNA: TGCGCCAGCAGCCGGGGACTGACTGAAGCTTTCTTT. Protein: CASSRGLTEAFF. This chain links TRBV4-1 with TRBJ1-1; TRBD1 is a possible D gene (5 bases). V was shortened by 4 bases and J by 5 bases, with 8 bases between the two germline ends. CDR1 and CDR2 from the germline V gene are MGHRA and YSYEKL. This CDR3 is 12 amino acids long.

This clone is a singleton in its sample. V and J are TRBV6-5 and TRBJ1-3; perhaps TRBD1 as D (5 bases). V was shortened by 7 bases and J by 0 bases, with 10 bases between the two germline ends. The V gene's germline CDR1 is MNHEY and CDR2 SVGAGI. CDR3 size: 14 residues. In DNA form, the CDR3 reads TGTGCCAGCAAGGACATCATCTCTGGAAACACCATATATTTT. It specifies CASKDIISGNTIYF.

V is TRBV6-1 and J is TRBJ2-3; tentative D call: TRBD2 (7 bases). Germline V CDR1 and CDR2: MNHNS, SASEGT. The CDR3 length is 15 residues. V was pared by 3 bases and J by 6 bases, with 16 bases between. The CDR3 reads CASSELGGPGDTQYF. Here the CDR3 DNA reads TGTGCCAGCAGTGAGTTGGGGGGGCCAGGGGATACGCAGTATTTT.

The rearrangement uses TRBV7-2 and TRBJ2-7; D ambiguous. The ends were cut back, 5 bases at V and 4 bases at J, with 9 bases in the middle. The CDR3 covers 12 residues. The germline V gene has CDR1 SGHTA and CDR2 FQGNSA. DNA for the CDR3: TGTGCCAGCAGCCCCGCGGAATACGAGCAGTACTTC. Its translation is CASSPAEYEQYF.

V usage is TRBV29-1 and J usage is TRBJ1-2; possibly TRBD1 for D (6 bases). The CDR3 has 12 amino acids. In germline, CDR1 is SQVTM, CDR2 ANQGSEA. The germline V and J ends were trimmed by 5 bases and 6 bases, with 13 bases remaining between them. CDR3 DNA: TGCAGCGTTAGGACAGCTCTTGATGGCTACACCTTC. Translation gives CSVRTALDGYTF.

V is TRBV19 and J is TRBJ2-3; the match to TRBD2 covers 8 bases. This CDR3 is 15 amino acids long. The ends lost 4 bases at V and 6 bases at J; junction bases unmatched: 9. Per the germline V gene, CDR1 is LNHDA and CDR2 is SQIVND (reference sequence). The CDR3 protein is CASSTAAGGWDTQYF. DNA for the CDR3: TGTGCCAGTAGTACCGCGGCGGGGGGCTGGGATACGCAGTATTTT.

J is TRBJ2-2 and V is TRBV7-8; a weak D match, TRBD2 (7 bases). The CDR3 loop spans 13 amino acids. The V end lost 5 bases, the J end lost 6 bases, and 10 bases lay between the germline ends. CDR1 is SGHVS and CDR2 is FQNEAQ in the germline V gene. Here the CDR3 reads CASSGGGPGELFF. CDR3 nucleotide sequence: TGTGCCAGCAGCGGGGGGGGGCCCGGGGAGCTGTTTTTT.

The chain employs TRBV4-1 and TRBJ2-7, with 7 nucleotides matching TRBD2. V dropped 0 bases and J dropped 1; count of bases not matched to a gene: 6. The CDR3 is made up of 16 amino acids. Germline lookup yields CDR1 MGHRA and CDR2 YSYEKL. Here the CDR3 DNA reads TGCGCCAGCAGCCAAGAGGGGGGGGAAGGGTCCTACGAGCAGTACTTC. Its protein product is CASSQEGGEGSYEQYF.

A note on this clone: A read error may produce the germline difference seen at one junction end. This rearrangement joins TRBV7-9 to TRBJ2-1; D gene uncertain. Per germline, CDR1 SEHNR and CDR2 FQNEAQ (reference sequence). The CDR3 contains 16 residues. The CDR3 here is CSSSPSPEFSRREQFF. CDR3 in DNA: TGTTCCAGCAGCCCAAGCCCGGAATTCTCGCGGCGTGAGCAGTTCTTC.

The V and J genes are TRBV4-2 and TRBJ2-7; 9 nucleotides agree with TRBD1. CDR1 is LGHNA and CDR2 is YNFKEQ in the germline V gene. The junction had 4 bases not matched to a gene; V was cut back by 1 base and J by 0 bases. CDR3 size: 16 residues. Here the CDR3 DNA reads TGTGCCAGCAGCCAAGGGGGGGGACAGGGCTCCTACGAGCAGTACTTC. Protein sequence: CASSQGGGQGSYEQYF.

This clone was counted only a few times. The J gene is TRBJ2-7, the V gene TRBV19; D might be TRBD2 (5 bases). Germline V gene sequence: CDR1 LNHDA, CDR2 SQIVND (reference sequence). V gave up 3 bases and J gave up 6 bases, with 12 bases separating them. CDR3 length equals 13 residues. The CDR3 loop is CASSMGKGVEQYF. The CDR3, as DNA: TGTGCCAGTAGTATGGGGAAGGGAGTCGAGCAGTACTTC.

This rearrangement joins TRBV5-1 to TRBJ1-2; the D gene is possibly TRBD1 (5 bases). Germline-derived CDR1 and CDR2 are SGHRS and YFSETQ. V was cut by 1 base and J by 5 bases, with 15 bases left in between. This CDR3 has 15 residues. The CDR3 spells CASSLQSREGYGYTF. In DNA, the CDR3 is TGCGCCAGCAGCTTGCAATCCAGGGAAGGGTATGGCTACACCTTC.